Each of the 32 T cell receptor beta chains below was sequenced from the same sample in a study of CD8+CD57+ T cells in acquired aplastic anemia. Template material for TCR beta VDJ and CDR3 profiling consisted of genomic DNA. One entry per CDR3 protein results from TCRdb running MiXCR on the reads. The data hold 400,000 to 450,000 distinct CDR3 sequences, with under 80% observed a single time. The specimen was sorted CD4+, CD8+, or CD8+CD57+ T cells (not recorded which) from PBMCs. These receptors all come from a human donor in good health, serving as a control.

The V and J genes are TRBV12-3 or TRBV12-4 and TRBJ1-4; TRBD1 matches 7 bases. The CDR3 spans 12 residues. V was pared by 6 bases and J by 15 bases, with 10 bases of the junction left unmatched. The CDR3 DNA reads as TGTGCCAGCAGCCAGGGGGACAAGGGCGTGTTTTTT. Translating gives CASSQGDKGVFF.

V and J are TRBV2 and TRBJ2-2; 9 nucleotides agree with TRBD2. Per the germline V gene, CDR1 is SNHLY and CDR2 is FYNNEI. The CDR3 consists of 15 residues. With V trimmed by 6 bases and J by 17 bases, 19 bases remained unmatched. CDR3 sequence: CASSPQRGDAGALFF. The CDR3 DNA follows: TGTGCCAGCAGCCCACAGCGGGGGGATGCCGGCGCGCTCTTTTTT.

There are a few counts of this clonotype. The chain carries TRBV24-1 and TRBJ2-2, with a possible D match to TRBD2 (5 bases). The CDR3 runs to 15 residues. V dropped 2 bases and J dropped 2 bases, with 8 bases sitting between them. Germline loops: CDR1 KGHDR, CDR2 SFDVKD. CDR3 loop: CATSDYGGNTGELFF. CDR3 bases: TGTGCCACCAGTGATTATGGAGGCAACACCGGGGAGCTGTTTTTT.

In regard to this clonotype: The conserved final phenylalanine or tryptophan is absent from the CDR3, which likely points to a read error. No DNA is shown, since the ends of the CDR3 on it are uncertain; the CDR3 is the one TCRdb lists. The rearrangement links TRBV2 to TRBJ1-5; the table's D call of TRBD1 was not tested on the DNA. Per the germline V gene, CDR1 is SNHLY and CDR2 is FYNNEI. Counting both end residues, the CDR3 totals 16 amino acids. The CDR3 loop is CASTRGDSYKHYSQPG.

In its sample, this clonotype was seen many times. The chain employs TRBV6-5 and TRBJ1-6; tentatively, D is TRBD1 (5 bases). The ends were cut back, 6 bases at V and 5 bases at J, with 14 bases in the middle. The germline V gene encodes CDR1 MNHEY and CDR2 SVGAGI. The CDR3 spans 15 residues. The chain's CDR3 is CASSKPGRNNSPLHF. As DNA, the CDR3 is TGTGCCAGCAGCAAACCGGGACGTAATAATTCACCCCTCCACTTT.

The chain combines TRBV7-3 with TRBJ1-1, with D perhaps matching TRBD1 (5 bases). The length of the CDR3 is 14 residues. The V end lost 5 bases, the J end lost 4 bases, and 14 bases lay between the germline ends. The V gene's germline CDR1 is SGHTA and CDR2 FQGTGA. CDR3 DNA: TGTGCCAGCAGCCTCCGATCGGGGGGCACTGAAGCTTTCTTT. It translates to CASSLRSGGTEAFF.

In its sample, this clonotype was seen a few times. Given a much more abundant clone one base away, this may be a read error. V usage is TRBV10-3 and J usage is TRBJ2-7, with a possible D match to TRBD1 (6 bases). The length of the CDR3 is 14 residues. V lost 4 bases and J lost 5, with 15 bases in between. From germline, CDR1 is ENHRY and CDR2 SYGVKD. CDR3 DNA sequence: TGTGCCATCAGTGCCCGGGACACCCGACACGAGCAGTACTTC. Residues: CAISARDTRHEQYF.

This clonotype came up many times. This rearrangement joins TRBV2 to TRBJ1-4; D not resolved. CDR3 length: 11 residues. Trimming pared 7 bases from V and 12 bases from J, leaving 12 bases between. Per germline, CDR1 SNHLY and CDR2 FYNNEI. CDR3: CASKVMVELFF. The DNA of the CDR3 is TGTGCCAGCAAGGTGATGGTGGAACTGTTTTTT. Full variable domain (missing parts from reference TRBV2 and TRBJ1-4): EPEVTQTPSHQVTQMGQEVILRCVPISNHLYFYWYRQILGQKVEFLVSFYNNEISEKSEIFDDQFSVERPDGSNFTLKIRSTKLEDSAMYFCASKVMVELFFGSGTQLSVL.

The CDR3 region has the DNA TGCGCCAGCAGCTCGGGACTAAGGAACAGCACAGATACGCAGTATTTT. Its translation is CASSSGLRNSTDTQYF. The chain is built from TRBV5-1 and TRBJ2-3; 7 bases are shared with TRBD2. Germline V gene data show CDR1 as SGHRS and CDR2 as YFSETQ. Trimming removed 3 bases from V and 0 bases from J; junction bases left unmatched: 7. The CDR3 runs 16 residues.

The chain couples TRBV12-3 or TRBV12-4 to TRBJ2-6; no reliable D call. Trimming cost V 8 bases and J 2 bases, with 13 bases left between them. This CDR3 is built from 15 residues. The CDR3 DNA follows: TGTGCCAGCCGGTCCTACCAAGCTGGGGCCAACGTCCTGACTTTC. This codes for CASRSYQAGANVLTF.

The CDR3 region has the DNA TGTGCCAGCAGCTTAATGGGTCAGCTTACCTACGAGCAGTACTTC. Protein sequence: CASSLMGQLTYEQYF. V gene TRBV7-2 combines with J gene TRBJ2-7; D is uncertain. Trimming took off 2 bases at V and 2 bases at J, with 13 bases between the two ends. The CDR3 length is 15 residues. Germline V CDR1 and CDR2: SGHTA, FQGNSA.

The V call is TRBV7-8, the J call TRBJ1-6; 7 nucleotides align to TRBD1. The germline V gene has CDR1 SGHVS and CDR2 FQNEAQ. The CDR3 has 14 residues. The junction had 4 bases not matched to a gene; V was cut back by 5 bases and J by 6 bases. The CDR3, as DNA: TGTGCCAGCAGCCCGGGACAGTCTAATTCACCCCTCCACTTT. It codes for CASSPGQSNSPLHF.

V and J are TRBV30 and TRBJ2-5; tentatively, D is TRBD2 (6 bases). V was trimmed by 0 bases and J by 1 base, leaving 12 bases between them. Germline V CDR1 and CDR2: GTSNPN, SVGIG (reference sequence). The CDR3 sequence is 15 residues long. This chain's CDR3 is CAWSVEWRGQETQYF. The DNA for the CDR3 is TGTGCCTGGAGTGTAGAGTGGCGGGGCCAAGAGACCCAGTACTTC.

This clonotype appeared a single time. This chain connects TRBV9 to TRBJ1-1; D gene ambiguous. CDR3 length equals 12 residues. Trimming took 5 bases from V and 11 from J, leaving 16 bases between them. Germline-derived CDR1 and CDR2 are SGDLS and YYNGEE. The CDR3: CASRPPAGEAFF. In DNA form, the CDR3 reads TGTGCCAGCAGGCCCCCAGCCGGGGAGGCTTTCTTT.

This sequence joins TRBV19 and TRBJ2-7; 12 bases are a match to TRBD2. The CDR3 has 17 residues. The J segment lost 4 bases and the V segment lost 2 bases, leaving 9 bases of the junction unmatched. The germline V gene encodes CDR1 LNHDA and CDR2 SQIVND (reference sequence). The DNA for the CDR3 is TGTGCCAGTAGTATAAGCTCTAGCGGGGGGGCCGGTTACGAGCAGTACTTC. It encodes CASSISSSGGAGYEQYF.

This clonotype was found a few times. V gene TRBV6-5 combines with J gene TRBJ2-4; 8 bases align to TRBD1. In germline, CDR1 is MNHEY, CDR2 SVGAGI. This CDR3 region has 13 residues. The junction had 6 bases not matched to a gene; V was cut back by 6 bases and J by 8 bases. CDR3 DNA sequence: TGTGCCAGCAGACGAGACAGGGGAGACATTCAGTACTTC. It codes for CASRRDRGDIQYF.

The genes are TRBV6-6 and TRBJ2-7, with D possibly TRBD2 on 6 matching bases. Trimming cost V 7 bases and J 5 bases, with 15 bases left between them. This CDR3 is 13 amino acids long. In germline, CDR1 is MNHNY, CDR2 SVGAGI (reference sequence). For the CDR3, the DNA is TGTGCCAGCAAATTGCGGGGTTCCGACGAGCAGTACTTC. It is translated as CASKLRGSDEQYF.

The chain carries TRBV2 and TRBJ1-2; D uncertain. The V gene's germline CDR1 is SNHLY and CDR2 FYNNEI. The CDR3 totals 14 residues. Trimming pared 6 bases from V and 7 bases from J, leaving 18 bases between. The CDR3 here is CASSWIESGFGYTF. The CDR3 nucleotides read TGTGCCAGCAGCTGGATAGAGAGTGGATTTGGCTACACCTTC.

The DNA of the CDR3 is TGTGCCAGCAGCATACTAGGGGGGGTTAGGTACGAGCAGTACTTC. It translates to CASSILGGVRYEQYF. The rearrangement links TRBV7-2 to TRBJ2-7, with D possibly TRBD2 on 7 matching bases. Germline lookup yields CDR1 SGHTA and CDR2 FQGNSA. Trimming removed 5 bases from V and 4 bases from J, with 18 bases in between. The CDR3 length is 15 residues. Filled out from reference TRBV7-2 and TRBJ2-7, the complete variable domain reads GAGVSQSPSNKVTEKGKDVELRCDPISGHTALYWYRQSLGQGLEFLIYFQGNSAPDKSGLPSDRFSAERTGGSVSTLTIQRTQQEDSAVYLCASSILGGVRYEQYFGPGTRLTVT.

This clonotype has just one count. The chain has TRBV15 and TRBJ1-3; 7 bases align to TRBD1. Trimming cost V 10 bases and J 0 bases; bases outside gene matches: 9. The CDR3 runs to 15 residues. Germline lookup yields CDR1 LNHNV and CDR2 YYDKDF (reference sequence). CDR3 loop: CASSRTGVSGNTIYF. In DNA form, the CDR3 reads TGTGCCAGTAGCAGGACAGGTGTCTCTGGAAACACCATATATTTT.

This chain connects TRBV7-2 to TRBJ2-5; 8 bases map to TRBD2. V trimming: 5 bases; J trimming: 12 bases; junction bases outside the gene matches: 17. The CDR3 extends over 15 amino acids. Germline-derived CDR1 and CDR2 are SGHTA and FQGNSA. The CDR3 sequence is CASSGLGSGVTAEYF. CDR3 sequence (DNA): TGTGCCAGCAGCGGGCTTGGTAGCGGGGTCACGGCGGAGTACTTC.

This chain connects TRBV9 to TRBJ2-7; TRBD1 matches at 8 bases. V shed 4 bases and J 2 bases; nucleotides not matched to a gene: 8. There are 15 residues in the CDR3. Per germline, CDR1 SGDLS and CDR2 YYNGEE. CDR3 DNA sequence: TGTGCCAGCAGCCGGGCCCCGACAGGGGCCTACGAGCAGTACTTC. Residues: CASSRAPTGAYEQYF.

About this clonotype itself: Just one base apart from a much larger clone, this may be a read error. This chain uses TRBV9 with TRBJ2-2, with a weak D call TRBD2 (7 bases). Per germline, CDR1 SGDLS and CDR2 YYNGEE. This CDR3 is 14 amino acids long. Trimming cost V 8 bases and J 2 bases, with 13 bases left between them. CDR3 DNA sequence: TGTGCCAGGGGGGGGGGGGCCAACACCGGGGAGCTGTTTTTT. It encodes CARGGGANTGELFF.

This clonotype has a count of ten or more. The CDR3 region is CASSSRDRGPYYTF. Here the CDR3 DNA reads TGTGCCAGCAGCTCCCGGGACAGGGGCCCTTACTACACCTTC. The chain joins TRBV5-6 to TRBJ1-2; 10 bases align to TRBD1. V was pared by 3 bases and J by 10 bases, with 9 bases of the junction left unmatched. This CDR3 contains 14 residues. From germline, CDR1 is SGHDT and CDR2 YYEEEE.

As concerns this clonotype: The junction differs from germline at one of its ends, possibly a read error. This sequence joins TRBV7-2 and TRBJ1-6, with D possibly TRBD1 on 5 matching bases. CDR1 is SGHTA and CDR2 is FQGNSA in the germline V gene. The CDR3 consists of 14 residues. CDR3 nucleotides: TGTGCCAGCAGCAGAGTGGGGGGGGATTCACCCGACCCCTTT. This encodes CASSRVGGDSPDPF.

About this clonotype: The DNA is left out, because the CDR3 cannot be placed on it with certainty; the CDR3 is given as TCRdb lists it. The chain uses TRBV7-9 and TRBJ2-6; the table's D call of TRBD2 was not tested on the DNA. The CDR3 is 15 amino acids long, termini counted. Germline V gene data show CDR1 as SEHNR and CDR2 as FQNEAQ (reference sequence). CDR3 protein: CASSRKRAEAFFGTF.

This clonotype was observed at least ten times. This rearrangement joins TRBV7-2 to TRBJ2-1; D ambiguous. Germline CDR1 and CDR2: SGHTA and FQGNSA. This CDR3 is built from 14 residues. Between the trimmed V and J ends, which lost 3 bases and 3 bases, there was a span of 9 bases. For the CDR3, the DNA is TGTGCCAGCAGCTTTTCCAGGAACTACAATGAGCAGTTCTTC. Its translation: CASSFSRNYNEQFF.

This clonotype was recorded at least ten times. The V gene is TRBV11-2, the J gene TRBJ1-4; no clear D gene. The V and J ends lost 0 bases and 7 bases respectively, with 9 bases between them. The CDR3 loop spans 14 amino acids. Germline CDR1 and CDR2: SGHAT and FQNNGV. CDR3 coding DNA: TGTGCCAGCAGCTTAGACAGAGTGAGTGAAAAACTGTTTTTT. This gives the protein CASSLDRVSEKLFF.

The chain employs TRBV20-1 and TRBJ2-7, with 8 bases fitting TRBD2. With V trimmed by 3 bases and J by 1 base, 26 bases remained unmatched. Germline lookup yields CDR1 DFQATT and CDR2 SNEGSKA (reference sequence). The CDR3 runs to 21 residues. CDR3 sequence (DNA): TGCAGTGCTAGGGGCTGGAACACTGAAGCGGGGGCCGCCGGAGCTTCCTACGAGCAGTACTTC. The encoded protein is CSARGWNTEAGAAGASYEQYF.

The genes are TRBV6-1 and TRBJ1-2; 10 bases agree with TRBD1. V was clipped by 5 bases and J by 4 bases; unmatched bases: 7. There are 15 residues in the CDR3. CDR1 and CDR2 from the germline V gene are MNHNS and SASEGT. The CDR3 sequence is CASSYLGTGVYGYTF. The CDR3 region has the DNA TGTGCCAGCAGTTACCTTGGGACAGGGGTCTATGGCTACACCTTC.

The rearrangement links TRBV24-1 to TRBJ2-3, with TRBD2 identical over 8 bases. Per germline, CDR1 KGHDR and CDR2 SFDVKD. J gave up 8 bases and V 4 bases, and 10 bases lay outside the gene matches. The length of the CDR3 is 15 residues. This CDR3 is CATSDRAGVQGTQYF. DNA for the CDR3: TGTGCCACCAGTGACCGAGCGGGGGTGCAGGGTACGCAGTATTTT.

The CDR3 bases are TGCAGTGCTATCCCACAGGGAGGGGACAAGCAGTTCTTC. Its protein product is CSAIPQGGDKQFF. The V gene is TRBV20-1, the J gene TRBJ2-1; D possibly corresponds to TRBD2 (7 bases). CDR1 is DFQATT, CDR2 SNEGSKA, per germline (reference sequence). This CDR3 has 13 residues. The ends were cut back, 4 bases at V and 11 bases at J, with 18 bases in the middle.